Reported below is one T cell receptor beta chain. As yet, its antigen is unknown. Within a library made for alpha chains, this beta chain is off target, and its count is uninformative. The data derive from a study of spatial heterogeneity in lung cancer. Study context: Consistently, beta-chain sequences turned up in larger numbers than alpha-chain sequences did.

Study results and caveats: Resection blood, more than follow-up blood, showed ubiquitous expanded tumor TCRs.

From germline, CDR1 is SGHAT and CDR2 FQNNGV. J was trimmed by 2 bases and V by 5 bases; bases with no gene match: 11. The CDR3 totals 17 residues. Time point reported: sample taken at primary tumor resection. Whole RNA came from tumor, nontumor lung or frozen PBMC and was sequenced without being sorted. The cohort: approximately 66 early-stage, untreated non-small cell lung cancer patients. Individually, TCR cDNA molecules were each labelled with a unique molecular identifier. TCRdb fed the 5' RACE reads into MiXCR, producing one record per CDR3 protein. The sample includes about 5,400 distinct CDR3 sequences, around 35% of them seen just once.

The receptor was isolated from a female donor with early-stage non-small cell lung cancer. Sequencing was performed on PBMCs, taken at surgery. J is TRBJ2-5 and V is TRBV11-2, with 10 bases aligning to TRBD1. CDR3 sequence (DNA): TGTGCCAGCAGCCCTCCGGGACAGGGGCTCTCACAAGAGACCCAGTACTTC. Its protein is CASSPPGQGLSQETQYF.